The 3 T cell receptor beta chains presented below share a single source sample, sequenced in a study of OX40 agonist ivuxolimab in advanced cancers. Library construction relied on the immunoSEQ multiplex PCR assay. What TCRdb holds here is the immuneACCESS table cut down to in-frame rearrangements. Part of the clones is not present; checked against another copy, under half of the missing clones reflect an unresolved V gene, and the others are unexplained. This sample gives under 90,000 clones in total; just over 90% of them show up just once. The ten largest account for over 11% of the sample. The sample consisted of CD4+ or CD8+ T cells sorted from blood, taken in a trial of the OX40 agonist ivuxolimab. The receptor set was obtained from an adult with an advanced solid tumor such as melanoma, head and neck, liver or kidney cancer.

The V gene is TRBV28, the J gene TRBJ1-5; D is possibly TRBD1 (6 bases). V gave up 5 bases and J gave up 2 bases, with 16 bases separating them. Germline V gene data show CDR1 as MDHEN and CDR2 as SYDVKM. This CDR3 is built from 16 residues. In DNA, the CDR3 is TGTGCCAGCAGTCTCGCGGGGGGGCTAGGCAATCAGCCCCAGCATTTT. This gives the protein CASSLAGGLGNQPQHF.

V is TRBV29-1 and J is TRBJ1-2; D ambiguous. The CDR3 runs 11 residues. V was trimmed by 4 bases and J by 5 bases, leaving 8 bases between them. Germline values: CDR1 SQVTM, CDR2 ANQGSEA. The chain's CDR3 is CSVVRDYGYTF. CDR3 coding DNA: TGCAGCGTTGTTAGGGATTATGGCTACACCTTC.

The CDR3 region has the DNA TGTGCCAGCAGCACCGGGACAGGCCCTGAAGCTTTCTTT. Encoded protein: CASSTGTGPEAFF. The gene calls are TRBV9 and TRBJ1-1, with 8 bases lining up with TRBD1. This CDR3 is 13 amino acids long. J was trimmed by 6 bases and V by 4 bases; bases with no gene match: 5. Germline CDR1 and CDR2: SGDLS and YYNGEE.